This TCR beta chain derives from a study of T cells expressing NK-cell markers. Turning to the study itself: Sorted CD3+CD56+NKG2C+, CD3+CD56+NKG2C- and CD3+CD56-NKG2C+ T cells provided the TCR beta repertoires.

One entry per CDR3 protein, without DNA, is what TCRdb gives after re-calling the 5' RACE reads. The sample has a few hundred thousand distinct CDR3 sequences. Concerning this clonotype: What it recognizes is unknown.

Study results and caveats: There remained a lack of clarity about HCMV specificity of expanded NKG2C+ T cell clones. A handful of donors likewise had their CD3+CD56-NKG2C+ fraction led by these clonotypes.

This CDR3 comprises 15 residues. CDR1 and CDR2 from the germline V gene are SGHTS and YDEGEE. The source of this sequence is a woman aged 45-65 years in good health. V gene TRBV5-8 combines with J gene TRBJ2-1; TCRdb calls TRBD2, which cannot be checked without DNA. Sequencing was carried out using blood T cells: a sorted CD56 or NKG2C T cell subset, CD4+ or CD8+ T cells, or bulk PBMC T cells (not recorded which). The CDR3 loop is CASSLFSGKHSEQFF.